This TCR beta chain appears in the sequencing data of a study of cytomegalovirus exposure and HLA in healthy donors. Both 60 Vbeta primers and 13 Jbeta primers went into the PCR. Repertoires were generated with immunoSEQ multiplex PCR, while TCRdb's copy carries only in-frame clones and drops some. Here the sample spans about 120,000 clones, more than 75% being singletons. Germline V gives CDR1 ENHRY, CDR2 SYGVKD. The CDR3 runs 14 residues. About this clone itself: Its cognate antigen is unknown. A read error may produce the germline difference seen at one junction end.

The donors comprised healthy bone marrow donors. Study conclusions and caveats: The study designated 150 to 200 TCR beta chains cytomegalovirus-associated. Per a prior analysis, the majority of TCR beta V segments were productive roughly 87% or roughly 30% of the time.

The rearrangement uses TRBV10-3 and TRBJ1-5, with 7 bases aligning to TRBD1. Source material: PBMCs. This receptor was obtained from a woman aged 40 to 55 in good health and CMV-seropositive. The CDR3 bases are TGTGCCATCAGTGGACAGGGTAGCGATCAGCCCCAGCATTTT. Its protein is CAISGQGSDQPQHF.